What follows are 15 T cell receptor beta chains derived from one specimen sequenced in a study of CD8 T cells in Susac syndrome. An input of about 0.5 to 1 ug of RNA was subjected to reverse transcription using random hexamers. TCRdb re-analysed the immunoSEQ multiplex PCR reads in MiXCR, keeping a single row per CDR3 protein. The repertoire holds about 250,000 distinct CDR3 sequences, with about 93% as singletons. What was sequenced was CD4+ T cells from PBMCs. These receptors originate from a human donor with multiple sclerosis.

This rearrangement joins TRBV18 to TRBJ2-5, with 12 bases identical to TRBD2. This CDR3 comprises 18 residues. Germline CDR1 KGHSH, CDR2 LQKENI. After removal of 1 base from V and 5 bases from J, the junction contained 11 bases not matched to a gene. CDR3 protein: CASSPLRSSGGAEETQYF. The CDR3 region has the DNA TGTGCCAGCTCACCACTCCGATCTAGCGGGGGGGCCGAGGAGACCCAGTACTTC.

The chain couples TRBV10-1 to TRBJ1-2, with 7 bases lining up with TRBD1. V shed 2 bases and J 4 bases; nucleotides not matched to a gene: 4. CDR3 size: 14 residues. Germline V gene lookup returns CDR1 WNHNN and CDR2 SYGVQD (reference sequence). The CDR3 loop reads CASSEKKGAYGYTF. CDR3 DNA: TGCGCCAGCAGTGAGAAAAAGGGGGCCTATGGCTACACCTTC.

The rearrangement links TRBV30 to TRBJ1-1; D is unresolved. There are 13 residues in the CDR3. V was trimmed by 1 base and J by 5 bases, leaving 11 bases between them. The germline V gene has CDR1 GTSNPN and CDR2 SVGIG (reference sequence). The CDR3, as DNA: TGTGCCTGGAGTGACCGTCGGGTGACTGAAGCTTTCTTT. It yields the protein CAWSDRRVTEAFF.

The chain employs TRBV7-3 and TRBJ2-7, with 8 nucleotides matching TRBD2. The CDR3 has 17 residues. The J segment lost 2 bases and the V segment lost 9 bases, leaving 18 bases of the junction unmatched. Germline assignment: CDR1 SGHTA and CDR2 FQGTGA. CDR3 protein: CARGSGRGGGGTYEQYF. The DNA of the CDR3 is TGTGCCAGGGGCTCCGGGCGTGGGGGCGGGGGGACCTACGAGCAGTACTTC.

The chain has TRBV24-1 and TRBJ1-5; 11 positions agree with TRBD1. Trimming removed 5 bases from V and 2 bases from J; junction bases left unmatched: 4. Germline-derived CDR1 and CDR2 are KGHDR and SFDVKD. There are 16 residues in the CDR3. CDR3 sequence reads: CATSARDRGGNQPQHF. In DNA, the CDR3 is TGTGCCACCAGTGCCCGGGACAGGGGGGGCAATCAGCCCCAGCATTTT.

This clonotype appeared a few times. The V call is TRBV4-1, the J call TRBJ2-7; D not resolved. The CDR3 is 14 residues long. The V and J ends lost 0 bases and 6 bases respectively, with 12 bases between them. Germline assignment: CDR1 MGHRA and CDR2 YSYEKL. For the CDR3, the DNA is TGCGCCAGCAGCCAAGAAGGTTTGGTCGGCGAGCAGTACTTC. Amino acids: CASSQEGLVGEQYF.

This chain joins TRBV12-3 or TRBV12-4 and TRBJ1-3; no firm D call. Trimming stripped 2 bases from V and 1 base from J, with 12 bases between. The CDR3 is 16 residues long. The CDR3 here is CASSLSPLRSGNTIYF. The CDR3, as DNA: TGTGCCAGCAGTTTATCCCCGCTCAGATCTGGAAACACCATATATTTT.

The rearrangement joins TRBV29-1 to TRBJ2-1; maybe TRBD2 (6 bases). CDR3 size: 11 residues. Germline V gene lookup returns CDR1 SQVTM and CDR2 ANQGSEA. Deletions cut 6 bases from V and 9 bases from J, with 12 bases between. CDR3 protein: CSVRGLGEQFF. CDR3 coding DNA: TGCAGCGTGCGGGGACTGGGTGAGCAGTTCTTC.

This chain joins TRBV2 and TRBJ2-1, with 10 bases lining up with TRBD2. Germline assignment: CDR1 SNHLY and CDR2 FYNNEI. This CDR3 spans 19 amino acids. Trimming cost V 0 bases and J 3 bases; bases outside gene matches: 11. CDR3 protein: CASSEAIPWTSGNYNEQFF. The CDR3 coding sequence is TGTGCCAGCAGTGAAGCTATCCCCTGGACTAGCGGCAACTACAATGAGCAGTTCTTC.

J is TRBJ2-1 and V is TRBV9, with D unclear. V was trimmed by 0 bases and J by 5 bases, leaving 15 bases between them. The CDR3 has 16 amino acids. Germline V CDR1 and CDR2: SGDLS, YYNGEE. CDR3 bases: TGTGCCAGCAGCGTAGCTACGTCTTCCATCCACAATGAGCAGTTCTTC. Amino acid sequence: CASSVATSSIHNEQFF.

The chain is built from TRBV12-5 and TRBJ2-5; 7 nucleotides line up with TRBD2. The CDR3 spans 13 residues. V trimming: 6 bases; J trimming: 1 base; junction bases outside the gene matches: 2. Germline loops: CDR1 LGHNT, CDR2 FRNRAP. The CDR3: CASGGGTQETQYF. The CDR3 nucleotides are TGTGCTAGTGGCGGGGGGACCCAAGAGACCCAGTACTTC.

The chain joins TRBV29-1 to TRBJ2-7; tentative D call: TRBD1 (5 bases). The CDR3 has 11 amino acids. Trimming pared 6 bases from V and 5 bases from J, leaving 11 bases between. Per germline, CDR1 SQVTM and CDR2 ANQGSEA. CDR3 sequence reads: CSVGQVNEQYF. Here the CDR3 DNA reads TGCAGCGTGGGGCAGGTCAACGAGCAGTACTTC.

This chain joins TRBV20-1 and TRBJ1-5; possible D gene TRBD1, 5 bases. The CDR3 contains 14 residues. Germline values: CDR1 DFQATT, CDR2 SNEGSKA (reference sequence). Trimming stripped 3 bases from V and 3 bases from J, with 12 bases between. The CDR3 sequence is CSASQGTYNQPQHF. CDR3 in DNA: TGCAGTGCTAGTCAAGGGACCTACAATCAGCCCCAGCATTTT.

In this sample, this clonotype turned up once. The chain joins TRBV18 to TRBJ2-1; D gene uncertain. Germline CDR1 KGHSH, CDR2 LQKENI. The ends were cut back, 4 bases at V and 0 bases at J, with 13 bases in the middle. The CDR3 runs 16 residues. The CDR3 loop reads CASSLSSPSSYNEQFF. The CDR3 nucleotides read TGTGCCAGCTCACTAAGCAGTCCTAGCTCCTACAATGAGCAGTTCTTC. Variable domain in full (rest from reference TRBV18 and TRBJ2-1): NAGVMQNPRHLVRRRGQEARLRCSPMKGHSHVYWYRQLPEEGLKFMVYLQKENIIDESGMPKERFSAEFPKEGPSILRIQQVVRGDSAAYFCASSLSSPSSYNEQFFGPGTRLTVL.

This rearrangement joins TRBV9 to TRBJ2-5; 7 bases align to TRBD1. V gave up 0 bases and J gave up 5 bases; unmatched junction bases: 7. CDR1 is SGDLS, CDR2 YYNGEE, per germline. The CDR3 extends over 15 amino acids. The CDR3 coding sequence is TGTGCCAGCAGCGTAGACGAGGGGGCGTGGGAGACCCAGTACTTC. This encodes CASSVDEGAWETQYF.